The clone carrying this T cell receptor (beta chain) was picked up a small number of times. The sample originates from a study of blood T cell repertoires in COVID-19. About the study: The analysed material was cDNA or gDNA that came from T cells, B-cell-depleted T cells, or PBMCs.

The germline V gene encodes CDR1 MNHEY and CDR2 SMNVEV (reference sequence). The J segment lost 3 bases and the V segment lost 2 bases, leaving 15 bases of the junction unmatched. This CDR3 is built from 18 residues. TCRdb's table, derived via immunoSEQ multiplex PCR, lists solely in-frame clones and lacks some. The profile shows approximately 270,000 clones, nearly 90% of them singletons. The chain employs TRBV27 and TRBJ1-2; 7 nucleotides agree with TRBD1. Sequenced input: peripheral blood. The TCR sequence derives from a man younger than 35 with active or convalescent COVID-19. CDR3 in amino acids: CASSLSPFVTGWDYGYTF. DNA of the CDR3: TGTGCCAGCAGTTTAAGCCCGTTCGTGACAGGGTGGGACTATGGCTACACCTTC.